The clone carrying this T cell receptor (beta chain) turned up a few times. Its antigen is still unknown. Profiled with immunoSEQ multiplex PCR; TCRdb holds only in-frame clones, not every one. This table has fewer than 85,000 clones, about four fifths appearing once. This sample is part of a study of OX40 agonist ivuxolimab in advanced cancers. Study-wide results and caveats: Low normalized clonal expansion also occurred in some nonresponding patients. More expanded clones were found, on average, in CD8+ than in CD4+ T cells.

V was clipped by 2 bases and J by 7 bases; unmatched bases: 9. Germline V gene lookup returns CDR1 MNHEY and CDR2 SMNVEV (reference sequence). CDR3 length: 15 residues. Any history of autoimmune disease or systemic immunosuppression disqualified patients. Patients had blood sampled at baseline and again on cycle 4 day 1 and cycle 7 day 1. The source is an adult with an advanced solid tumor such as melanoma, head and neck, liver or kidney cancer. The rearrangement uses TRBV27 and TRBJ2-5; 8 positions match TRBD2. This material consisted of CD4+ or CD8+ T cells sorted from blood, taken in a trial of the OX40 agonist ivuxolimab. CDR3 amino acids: CASSLKFGSGGTQYF. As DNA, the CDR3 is TGTGCCAGCAGTTTAAAATTCGGCAGCGGGGGGACCCAGTACTTC.